The rows below give T cell receptor beta chains drawn from one sample of a study of blood T cell repertoires in COVID-19. Clones were sequenced by immunoSEQ multiplex PCR, and TCRdb holds only the in-frame ones, with some missing. The table has around 180,000 clones, approximately 80% seen once. Sequences were obtained from PBMCs or T cells enriched from blood (not recorded which). The receptors come from a man in his fifties or sixties who had recovered from COVID-19. CDR3s include the opening cysteine and the closing phenylalanine or tryptophan. D genes are given only for firm matches. A row's size may be missing; if present it is once, few, many or a size class.

NA,NA,TRBJ2-5,TRBV3-1/TRBV3-2,CASRQTGLETQYF,TGTGCCAGCAGACAGACAGGTCTGGAAACCCAGTACTTC
TRBD1,few,TRBJ2-7,TRBV29-1,CSALDRDSYEQYF,TGCAGCGCACTAGACAGGGACTCCTACGAGCAGTACTTC
TRBD1,few,TRBJ2-1,TRBV7-3,CASSPTGGNEQFF,TGTGCCAGCAGCCCCACAGGGGGCAATGAGCAGTTCTTC
TRBD1,NA,TRBJ2-7,TRBV10-3,CANNRDRVLEQYF,TGTGCCAACAACCGGGACAGGGTACTCGAGCAGTACTTC
TRBD1,NA,TRBJ1-5,TRBV9,CASSAGQGLAQPQHF,TGTGCCAGCAGCGCCGGACAGGGCCTGGCTCAGCCCCAGCATTTT
NA,NA,TRBJ2-3,TRBV6-2/TRBV6-3,CASSYVGASTDTQYF,TGTGCCAGCAGTTACGTCGGAGCTAGCACAGATACGCAGTATTTT
NA,once,TRBJ1-2,TRBV5-4,CASSLQGGYGYTF,TGTGCCAGCAGCTTGCAGGGTGGCTATGGCTACACCTTC
NA,NA,TRBJ1-2,TRBV5-1,CASHLQGGGYTF,TGCGCCAGCCACTTACAGGGTGGTGGCTACACCTTC
TRBD1,NA,TRBJ2-7,TRBV15,CATSRSYRDRRSYEQYF,TGTGCCACCAGCAGATCCTACCGGGACAGGAGGTCCTACGAGCAGTACTTC
TRBD1,NA,TRBJ2-4,TRBV30,CAWATGAGKNIQYF,TGTGCCTGGGCTACAGGGGCAGGGAAAAACATTCAGTACTTC
TRBD1,NA,TRBJ1-2,TRBV4-2,CASSQDPGGRNYGYTF,TGTGCCAGCAGCCAAGACCCAGGGGGGCGGAACTATGGCTACACCTTC
TRBD1,NA,TRBJ2-7,TRBV5-1,CASSLVQGDRYEQYF,TGCGCCAGCAGCTTAGTACAGGGGGATCGGTACGAGCAGTACTTC
NA,NA,TRBJ1-2,TRBV12-3/TRBV12-4,CASSFVNYGYTF,TGTGCCAGCAGTTTCGTGAACTATGGCTACACCTTC
NA,NA,TRBJ1-5,TRBV3-1/TRBV3-2,CASSQDVGYAQPQHF,TGTGCCAGCAGCCAAGATGTCGGGTACGCCCAGCCCCAGCATTTT
NA,NA,TRBJ1-1,TRBV15,CATSRGDTINPNTEAFF,TGTGCCACCAGCAGGGGGGACACTATAAACCCGAACACTGAAGCTTTCTTT
NA,once,TRBJ1-1,TRBV4-3,CASSIGQVNTEAFF,TGCGCCAGCAGCATTGGACAAGTGAACACTGAAGCTTTCTTT
NA,NA,TRBJ2-5,TRBV5-1,CASSPGAGLQETQYF,TGCGCCAGCAGCCCCGGCGCGGGTCTCCAAGAGACCCAGTACTTC
NA,NA,TRBJ1-1,TRBV11-3,CASSIQSNTEAFF,TGTGCCAGCAGCATACAATCGAACACTGAAGCTTTCTTT
NA,NA,TRBJ1-5,TRBV19,CAIATDSNQPQHF,TGTGCCATCGCGACAGACAGCAATCAGCCCCAGCATTTT
TRBD2,few,TRBJ2-2,TRBV4-1,CASSQGLAVNTGELFF,TGCGCCAGCAGCCAAGGACTAGCGGTGAACACCGGGGAGCTGTTTTTT
NA,NA,TRBJ1-5,TRBV6-5,CASSRRGYSNQPQHF,TGTGCCAGCAGTCGACGGGGGTATAGCAATCAGCCCCAGCATTTT
NA,few,TRBJ1-5,TRBV24-1,CATSLGATGNQPQHF,TGTGCCACCAGTCTGGGGGCAACGGGAAATCAGCCCCAGCATTTT
TRBD1,NA,TRBJ1-6,TRBV5-1,CASSLDRGPGNSPLHF,TGCGCCAGCAGCTTGGATAGGGGGCCCGGTAATTCACCCCTCCACTTT
NA,NA,TRBJ2-3,TRBV7-2,CASSLGPSDTQYF,TGTGCCAGCAGCTTAGGTCCTTCAGATACGCAGTATTTT
NA,NA,TRBJ1-4,TRBV28,CASRGGFGKLFF,TGTGCCAGCAGGGGGGGGTTTGGAAAACTGTTTTTT
NA,NA,TRBJ1-5,TRBV4-3,CASSQERGDQPQHF,TGCGCCAGCAGCCAAGAAAGAGGAGATCAGCCCCAGCATTTT
NA,once,TRBJ1-1,TRBV6-5,CASSYGQMNTEAFF,TGTGCCAGCAGTTACGGGCAGATGAACACTGAAGCTTTCTTT
TRBD1,NA,TRBJ2-2,TRBV18,CASSPGQGTGELFF,TGTGCCAGCTCACCGGGACAGGGGACCGGGGAGCTGTTTTTT